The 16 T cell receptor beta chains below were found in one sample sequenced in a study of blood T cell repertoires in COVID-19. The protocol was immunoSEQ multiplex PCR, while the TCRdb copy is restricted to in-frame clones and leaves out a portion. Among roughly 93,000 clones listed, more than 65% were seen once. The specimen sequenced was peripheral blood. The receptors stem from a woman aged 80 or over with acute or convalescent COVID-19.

CDR3 loop: CASSFSGGGDTQYF. The CDR3 DNA sequence: TGCGCCAGCAGCTTTAGCGGGGGGGGTGATACGCAGTATTTT. The chain joins TRBV5-1 to TRBJ2-3; TRBD2 matches at 11 bases. The V and J ends lost 2 bases and 6 bases, in that order; junction bases with no gene match: 2. This CDR3 is 14 amino acids long. Per the germline V gene, CDR1 is SGHRS and CDR2 is YFSETQ.

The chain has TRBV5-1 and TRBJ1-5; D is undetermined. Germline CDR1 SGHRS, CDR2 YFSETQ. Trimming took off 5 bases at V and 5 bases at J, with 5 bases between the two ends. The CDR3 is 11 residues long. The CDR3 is CASRYDQPQHF. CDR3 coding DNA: TGCGCCAGCAGATATGATCAGCCCCAGCATTTT.

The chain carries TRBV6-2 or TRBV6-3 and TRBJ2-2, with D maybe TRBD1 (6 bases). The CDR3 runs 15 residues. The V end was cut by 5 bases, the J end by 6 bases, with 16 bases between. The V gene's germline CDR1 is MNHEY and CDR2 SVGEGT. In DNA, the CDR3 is TGTGCCAGCAGTAAACCTACAGGGTTCGCCGGGGAGCTGTTTTTT. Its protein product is CASSKPTGFAGELFF.

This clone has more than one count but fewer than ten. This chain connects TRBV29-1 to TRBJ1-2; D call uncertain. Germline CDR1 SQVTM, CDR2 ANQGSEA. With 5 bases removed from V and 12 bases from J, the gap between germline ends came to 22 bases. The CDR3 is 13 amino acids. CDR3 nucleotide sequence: TGCAGCGTTAGAGAGTCCGAGGGTGGTTACGACACCTTC. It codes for CSVRESEGGYDTF.

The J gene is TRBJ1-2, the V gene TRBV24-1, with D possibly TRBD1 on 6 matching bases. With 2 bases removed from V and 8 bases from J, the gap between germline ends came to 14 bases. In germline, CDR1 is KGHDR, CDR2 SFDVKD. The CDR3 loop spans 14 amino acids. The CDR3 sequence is CATSDYRVGYGYTF. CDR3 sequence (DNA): TGTGCCACCAGTGATTACAGGGTAGGATACGGCTACACCTTC.

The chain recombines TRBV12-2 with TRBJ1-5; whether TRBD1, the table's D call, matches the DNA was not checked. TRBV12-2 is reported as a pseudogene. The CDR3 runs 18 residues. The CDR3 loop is CASRLGQGARRSNQPQHF. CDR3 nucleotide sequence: TGTGCAAGTCGCTTAGGGCAGGGGGCGCGAAGAAGCAATCAGCCCCAGCATTTT.

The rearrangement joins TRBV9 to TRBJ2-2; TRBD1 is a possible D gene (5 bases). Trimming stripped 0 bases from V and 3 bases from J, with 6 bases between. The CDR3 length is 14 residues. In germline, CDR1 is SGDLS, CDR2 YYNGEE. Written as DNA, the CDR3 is TGTGCCAGCAGCGTAGACAGGTACACCGGGGAGCTGTTTTTT. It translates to CASSVDRYTGELFF.

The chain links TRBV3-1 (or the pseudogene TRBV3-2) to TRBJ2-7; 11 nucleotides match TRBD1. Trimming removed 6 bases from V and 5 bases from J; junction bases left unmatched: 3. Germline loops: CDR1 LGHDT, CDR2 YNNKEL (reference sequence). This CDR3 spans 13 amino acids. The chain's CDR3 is CASRRTGGNEQYF. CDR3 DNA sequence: TGTGCCAGCAGACGGACAGGGGGCAACGAGCAGTACTTC.

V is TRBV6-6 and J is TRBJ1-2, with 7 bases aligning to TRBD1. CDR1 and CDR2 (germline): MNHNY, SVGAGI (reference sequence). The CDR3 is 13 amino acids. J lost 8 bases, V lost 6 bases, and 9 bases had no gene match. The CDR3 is CASSFGQERGYTF. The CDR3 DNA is TGTGCCAGCAGCTTCGGACAGGAGAGGGGCTACACCTTC.

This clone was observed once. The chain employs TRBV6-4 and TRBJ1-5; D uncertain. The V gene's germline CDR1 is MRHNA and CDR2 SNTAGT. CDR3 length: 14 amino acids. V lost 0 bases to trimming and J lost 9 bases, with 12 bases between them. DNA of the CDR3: TGTGCCAGCAGTGACTCTTACTCGGAGGGGCCCCAGCATTTT. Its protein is CASSDSYSEGPQHF.

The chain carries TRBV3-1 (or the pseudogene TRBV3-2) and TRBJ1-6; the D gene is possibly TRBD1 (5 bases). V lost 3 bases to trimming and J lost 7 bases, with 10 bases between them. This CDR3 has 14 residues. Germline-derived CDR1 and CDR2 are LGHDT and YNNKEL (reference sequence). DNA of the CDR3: TGTGCCAGCAGCCATCAGGGATTAAATTCACCCCTCCACTTT. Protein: CASSHQGLNSPLHF.

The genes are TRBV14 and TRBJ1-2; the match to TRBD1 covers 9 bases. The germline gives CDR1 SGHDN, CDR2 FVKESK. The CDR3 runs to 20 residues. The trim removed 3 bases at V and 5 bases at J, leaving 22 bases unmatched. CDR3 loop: CASSHLYGRGTGSGHYGYTF. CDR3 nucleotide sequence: TGTGCCAGCAGCCACCTTTACGGGCGCGGGACAGGGAGTGGACATTATGGCTACACCTTC.

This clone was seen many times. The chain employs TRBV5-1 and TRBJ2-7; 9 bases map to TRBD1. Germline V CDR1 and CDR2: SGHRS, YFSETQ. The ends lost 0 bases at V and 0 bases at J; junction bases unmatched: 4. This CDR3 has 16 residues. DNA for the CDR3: TGCGCCAGCAGCTTGGGACAGGGGGTAAACTCCTACGAGCAGTACGTC. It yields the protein CASSLGQGVNSYEQYV.

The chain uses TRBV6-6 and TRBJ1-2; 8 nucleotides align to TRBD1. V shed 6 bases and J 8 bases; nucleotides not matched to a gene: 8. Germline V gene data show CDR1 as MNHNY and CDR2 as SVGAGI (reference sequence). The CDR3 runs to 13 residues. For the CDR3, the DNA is TGTGCCAGCAGCCGACAGGGGACGGGGGGCTACACCTTC. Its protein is CASSRQGTGGYTF.

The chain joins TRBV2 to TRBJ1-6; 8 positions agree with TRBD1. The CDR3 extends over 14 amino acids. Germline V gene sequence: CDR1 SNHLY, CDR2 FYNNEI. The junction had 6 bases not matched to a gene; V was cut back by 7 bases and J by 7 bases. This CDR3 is CASTNRGDNSPLHF. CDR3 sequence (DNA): TGTGCCAGCACAAACAGGGGGGACAATTCACCCCTCCACTTT.

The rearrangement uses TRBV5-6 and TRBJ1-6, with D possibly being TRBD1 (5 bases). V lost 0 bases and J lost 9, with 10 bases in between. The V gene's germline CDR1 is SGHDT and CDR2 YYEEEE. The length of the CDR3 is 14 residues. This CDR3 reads CASSLGQQISPLHF. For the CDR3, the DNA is TGTGCCAGCAGCTTGGGACAGCAGATTTCACCCCTCCACTTT. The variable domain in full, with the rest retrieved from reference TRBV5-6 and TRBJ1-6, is DAGVTQSPTHLIKTRGQQVTLRCSPKSGHDTVSWYQQALGQGPQFIFQYYEEEERQRGNFPDRFSGHQFPNYSSELNVNALLLGDSALYLCASSLGQQISPLHFGNGTRLTVT.